A selection of T cell receptor beta chains follows, all from one sample in a study of T cells in Graves' hyperthyroidism and ophthalmopathy. TCRdb called the multiplex PCR reads again in MiXCR, with one record for every CDR3 protein. The data hold about 640,000 distinct CDR3 sequences, with less than 25% observed a single time. Sequenced input: blood. The receptors originated from a man under 40 with Graves' ophthalmopathy. Both conserved end residues are part of each CDR3.

j_call v_call cdr3_length cdr3_aa
TRBJ2-1 TRBV28 15 CASSLRGRAYNEQFF
TRBJ1-1 TRBV12-3/TRBV12-4 15 CASSFSNTANTEAFF
TRBJ2-1 TRBV27 11 CASSFAREQFF
TRBJ2-2 TRBV6-5 13 CASSYSRKGELFF
TRBJ2-5 TRBV20-1 14 CSALDWSGQETQYF
TRBJ1-6 TRBV7-9 15 CASSSGVRRDSPLHF
TRBJ1-1 TRBV3-1 14 CASSQVSGYTEAFF
TRBJ2-1 TRBV5-4 15 CASSRTELGYNEQFF
TRBJ2-1 TRBV6-2/TRBV6-3 20 CASSRSLPGTSGSSYNEQFF
TRBJ1-5 TRBV20-1 13 CSAREVGEQPQHF
TRBJ1-2 TRBV28 13 CASSSSNRDGYTF
TRBJ1-1 TRBV27 15 CASSLPFTVNTEAFF
TRBJ2-1 TRBV11-3 15 CASSLGFGSGNEQFF
TRBJ2-5 TRBV11-2 17 CASSRRTSGGPQETQYF
TRBJ1-1 TRBV4-1 14 CASSGQGPNTEAFF
TRBJ2-2 TRBV7-8 15 CASVLGGGNTGELFF
TRBJ2-2 TRBV3-1 19 CASSRGGLAGGPNTGELFF
TRBJ1-5 TRBV27 14 CASSSRQNNQPQHF
TRBJ2-5 TRBV28 14 CASSQRLVEETQYF
TRBJ1-6 TRBV30 15 CAWKWGSSYNSPLHF
TRBJ2-7 TRBV28 17 CASSFSLRTAPSYEQYF
TRBJ1-2 TRBV6-5 16 CASSYSNLRQIYGYTF
TRBJ2-2 TRBV2 15 CASSEAVANTGELFF
TRBJ2-3 TRBV18 15 CASSPSKGLTDTQYF
TRBJ2-7 TRBV3-1 16 CASSPGHGTGFHEQYF
TRBJ1-4 TRBV27 15 CASSQTGGPNEKLFF
TRBJ2-5 TRBV28 15 CASSSPQGEKETQYF
TRBJ2-3 TRBV28 17 CASRPRALRGHTDTQYF
TRBJ2-1 TRBV6-4 20 CASSLPLRTSGRTSYNEQFF
TRBJ2-7 TRBV28 15 CASSVSGRAPDEQYF
TRBJ2-7 TRBV6-2/TRBV6-3 14 CASSRQSHSYEQYF